The 27 T cell receptor beta chains below all came from one sample that was sequenced in a study of T-cell memory formation after mild COVID-19. TCRdb reanalysed the 5' RACE reads using MiXCR and keeps one entry per CDR3 protein. The table includes tens of thousands of distinct CDR3 sequences, approximately 15% detected once. Sequenced: PBMCs or a T cell subset sorted from them (not recorded which). The receptors come from an adult woman who had mild COVID-19 (a few samples of this study predate the infection). Cell type and time point are not known.

This clonotype was counted only a few times. The V gene is TRBV20-1, the J gene TRBJ2-1; tentatively, D is TRBD1 (5 bases). The CDR3 consists of 15 residues. Germline V gene lookup returns CDR1 DFQATT and CDR2 SNEGSKA (reference sequence). Trimming removed 1 base from V and 2 bases from J, with 12 bases in between. The CDR3 reads CSARVGQGAYNEQFF. CDR3 coding DNA: TGCAGTGCTAGAGTCGGGCAGGGCGCCTACAATGAGCAGTTCTTC.

This clonotype occurred a few times. This chain uses TRBV20-1 with TRBJ2-1, with 7 bases aligning to TRBD1. There are 15 residues in the CDR3. The trim removed 0 bases at V and 5 bases at J, leaving 7 bases unmatched. The germline gives CDR1 DFQATT, CDR2 SNEGSKA (reference sequence). In nucleotides, the CDR3 is TGCAGTGCTAGAGATCGGGCAGGGGGTAACAATGAGCAGTTCTTC. This translates into CSARDRAGGNNEQFF.

This clonotype was detected a few times. This chain connects TRBV7-8 to TRBJ2-5; 10 bases agree with TRBD1. Germline V gene data show CDR1 as SGHVS and CDR2 as FQNEAQ. This CDR3 is built from 15 residues. V lost 5 bases, J lost 5 bases, and 8 bases stayed unmatched. CDR3 bases: TGTGCCAGCAGCACCTTCGGGACAGGGGATGAGACCCAGTACTTC. Amino acid sequence: CASSTFGTGDETQYF.

This clonotype was seen a few times. The chain carries TRBV12-3 or TRBV12-4 and TRBJ2-3, with 11 bases matching TRBD2. This CDR3 spans 18 amino acids. With V trimmed by 4 bases and J by 4 bases, 13 bases remained unmatched. The CDR3 DNA follows: TGTGCCAGCAGTTCTAAATTAGCGGGAGGGCCTAAGGCAGATACGCAGTATTTT. This codes for CASSSKLAGGPKADTQYF.

Comment on this clonotype: A read error may account for a junction end that differs from germline. This chain uses TRBV12-5 with TRBJ2-7; possibly TRBD1 for D (5 bases). Germline assignment: CDR1 LGHNT and CDR2 FRNRAP. The CDR3 has 12 amino acids. The CDR3 DNA reads TGTGCTAGTGGTTTGGCCAGGGCCGGCCTGAACTTC. It yields the protein CASGLARAGLNF.

The chain uses TRBV7-9 and TRBJ2-1; a possible D gene is TRBD2 (6 bases). Trimming took 6 bases from V and 6 from J, leaving 24 bases between them. CDR1 SEHNR and CDR2 FQNEAQ come from the germline V gene (reference sequence). CDR3 length equals 17 residues. The CDR3 sequence is CASSSSGGSLVSNEQFF. As DNA, the CDR3 is TGTGCCAGCAGTTCCAGCGGAGGGAGCCTAGTAAGCAATGAGCAGTTCTTC.

This clonotype turned up a few times. The J gene is TRBJ2-1, the V gene TRBV4-2; D not certain. The CDR3 loop spans 15 amino acids. Germline loops: CDR1 LGHNA, CDR2 YNFKEQ. V was clipped by 0 bases and J by 2 bases, with 8 bases between them. As DNA, the CDR3 is TGTGCCAGCAGCCAAGAACTGGGAACCTACAATGAGCAGTTCTTC. It is translated as CASSQELGTYNEQFF.

This clonotype was found a few times. The chain joins TRBV12-3 or TRBV12-4 to TRBJ2-2; a possible D gene is TRBD1 (6 bases). The CDR3 totals 14 residues. Trimming took 7 bases from V and 6 from J, leaving 15 bases between them. The DNA for the CDR3 is TGTGCCAGCATTCCCGGCGCAGGGGCCGGGGAGCTGTTTTTT. Its protein is CASIPGAGAGELFF.

This clonotype was seen ten or more times. V is TRBV24-1 and J is TRBJ2-5; TRBD2 is a possible D gene (6 bases). V lost 0 bases and J 4 bases, leaving 8 bases between the germline ends. CDR3 length equals 14 residues. Looked up from germline, CDR1 is KGHDR and CDR2 is SFDVKD. CDR3 residues: CATSDLSGGETQYF. DNA of the CDR3: TGTGCCACCAGTGATTTGTCCGGGGGAGAGACCCAGTACTTC.

This clonotype has a count of ten or more. The chain combines TRBV5-1 with TRBJ2-2; D gene uncertain. The CDR3 has 15 amino acids. Germline assignment: CDR1 SGHRS and CDR2 YFSETQ. The V end lost 6 bases, the J end lost 6 bases, and 18 bases lay between the germline ends. Written as DNA, the CDR3 is TGCGCCAGCACCAAAGAACCCCCGTTGGCCGGGGAGCTGTTTTTT. Residues: CASTKEPPLAGELFF.

This clonotype was seen a few times. The genes are TRBV6-2 or TRBV6-3 and TRBJ2-1; unclear D gene. Trimming pared 2 bases from V and 8 bases from J, leaving 4 bases between. Germline-derived CDR1 and CDR2 are MNHEY and SVGEGT. The CDR3 spans 11 residues. The CDR3: CASSYGDEQFF. DNA of the CDR3: TGTGCCAGCAGTTACGGCGATGAGCAGTTCTTC.

In this sample, this clonotype turned up a few times. V usage is TRBV7-3 and J usage is TRBJ2-1; 8 bases align to TRBD2. Germline lookup yields CDR1 SGHTA and CDR2 FQGTGA. With V trimmed by 1 base and J by 5 bases, 7 bases remained unmatched. The CDR3 extends over 16 amino acids. This chain's CDR3 is CASSLIGSSGHNEQFF. DNA for the CDR3: TGTGCCAGCAGCTTAATCGGATCTAGCGGGCACAATGAGCAGTTCTTC.

The chain uses TRBV24-1 and TRBJ2-1; 7 bases align to TRBD1. The CDR3 is made up of 17 amino acids. Losses at the gene ends were 0 bases for V and 3 bases for J; bases not matched to a gene: 7. Looked up from germline, CDR1 is KGHDR and CDR2 is SFDVKD. CDR3 bases: TGTGCCACCAGTGATTTGGGACAGGTCGATGACTACAATGAGCAGTTCTTC. Residues: CATSDLGQVDDYNEQFF.

As to this clonotype: At one end, the junction sequence differs from germline, possibly due to a read error. This sequence joins TRBV12-3 or TRBV12-4 and TRBJ2-5, with D possibly TRBD2 on 5 matching bases. This CDR3 comprises 16 residues. The CDR3 loop reads CAGSPHEQSGQETQYF. CDR3 sequence (DNA): TGTGCCGGCAGTCCGCACGAGCAGAGCGGACAAGAGACCCAGTACTTC.

V and J are TRBV12-3 or TRBV12-4 and TRBJ2-6; D remains ambiguous. The V end lost 7 bases, the J end lost 8 bases, and 6 bases lay between the germline ends. The CDR3 loop spans 11 amino acids. The CDR3 region has the DNA TGTGCCAGCATTCACACCAACGTCCTGACTTTC. As protein: CASIHTNVLTF.

This chain links TRBV5-6 with TRBJ2-1; 8 bases agree with TRBD2. Germline CDR1 and CDR2: SGHDT and YYEEEE. The CDR3 is 15 residues long. The trim removed 6 bases at V and 7 bases at J, leaving 12 bases unmatched. CDR3 in amino acids: CASNLLGGEGNEQFF. Here the CDR3 DNA reads TGTGCCAGCAACTTACTCGGGGGGGAAGGAAATGAGCAGTTCTTC.

As regards this clonotype: A much larger clonotype is one base distant, so this may be a read error. The V and J genes are TRBV28 and TRBJ1-1; a possible D gene is TRBD1 (5 bases). The CDR3 is made up of 12 amino acids. Germline assignment: CDR1 MDHEN and CDR2 SYDVKM. The DNA of the CDR3 is TGTGCCAGCGGTTTCCCCAGGGATGAAGCTTTCTTT. It is translated as CASGFPRDEAFF.

V gene TRBV5-1 combines with J gene TRBJ1-1; the D gene is possibly TRBD1 (5 bases). Germline CDR1 SGHRS, CDR2 YFSETQ. The CDR3 is 11 residues long. V was shortened by 4 bases and J by 8 bases, with 9 bases between the two germline ends. The CDR3, as DNA: TGCGCCAGCAGCGGGGCGGTAGAAGCTTTCTTT. Amino acid sequence: CASSGAVEAFF.

The chain links TRBV20-1 to TRBJ2-7; no definite D call. V shed 0 bases and J shed 2 bases, with 17 bases lying between them. The CDR3 runs 16 residues. In germline, CDR1 is DFQATT, CDR2 SNEGSKA (reference sequence). As DNA, the CDR3 is TGCAGTGCTAGAGATTTGGAAAGCAGGAACCCCTACGAGCAGTACTTC. Protein sequence: CSARDLESRNPYEQYF.

The chain is built from TRBV6-5 and TRBJ2-1; TRBD2 matches at 12 bases. There are 14 residues in the CDR3. V lost 5 bases and J lost 10; bases outside the gene matches: 6. From germline, CDR1 is MNHEY and CDR2 SVGAGI. Here the CDR3 DNA reads TGTGCCAGCAGTCTGACTAGCGGGAGCAGCGAGCAGTTCTTC. As protein: CASSLTSGSSEQFF.

This clonotype was detected a few times. This chain links TRBV7-8 with TRBJ2-3; 7 bases are a match to TRBD2. Germline CDR1 and CDR2: SGHVS and FQNEAQ. This CDR3 spans 15 amino acids. The junction had 8 bases not matched to a gene; V was cut back by 2 bases and J by 6 bases. The CDR3 reads CASSLLADSGDTQYF. The CDR3 nucleotides read TGTGCCAGCAGCTTACTAGCGGACTCCGGCGATACGCAGTATTTT.

V and J are TRBV29-1 and TRBJ1-1; the match to TRBD1 covers 12 bases. In germline, CDR1 is SQVTM, CDR2 ANQGSEA. This CDR3 has 15 amino acids. With V trimmed by 7 bases and J by 0 bases, 6 bases remained unmatched. The CDR3 region is CSARGDRGLNTEAFF. The CDR3 nucleotides are TGCAGCGCCCGAGGGGACAGGGGGCTGAACACTGAAGCTTTCTTT.

This chain uses TRBV11-2 with TRBJ2-1; D unclear. The CDR3 runs 14 residues. Germline V gene sequence: CDR1 SGHAT, CDR2 FQNNGV. Trimming took off 0 bases at V and 10 bases at J, with 13 bases between the two ends. CDR3 protein: CASSLDRVDIEQFF. The CDR3 coding sequence is TGTGCCAGCAGCTTAGATCGCGTAGATATCGAGCAGTTCTTC.

The V call is TRBV6-2 or TRBV6-3, the J call TRBJ2-7, with D unclear. CDR1 and CDR2 from the germline V gene are MNHEY and SVGEGT. This CDR3 spans 12 amino acids. V was clipped by 1 base and J by 6 bases, with 7 bases between them. CDR3 sequence: CASSYWATEQYF. The CDR3 DNA follows: TGTGCCAGCAGTTACTGGGCGACCGAGCAGTACTTC.

This clonotype was found a few times. The V call is TRBV15, the J call TRBJ2-7; 13 bases are a match to TRBD2. V lost 2 bases and J lost 0; bases outside the gene matches: 7. Germline CDR1 is LNHNV and CDR2 is YYDKDF (reference sequence). CDR3 length equals 18 residues. The CDR3 loop reads CATSRRGTSGTDSYEQYF. The CDR3 nucleotides are TGTGCCACCAGCAGACGCGGGACTAGCGGGACCGACTCCTACGAGCAGTACTTC.

The V and J genes are TRBV4-2 and TRBJ2-3, with 9 bases lining up with TRBD2. Unmatched junction bases numbered 4, after V lost 3 bases and J lost 6 bases. Germline assignment: CDR1 LGHNA and CDR2 YNFKEQ. The CDR3 runs to 14 residues. The CDR3 loop reads CASSHLAGQDTQYF. CDR3 nucleotide sequence: TGTGCCAGCAGCCATCTAGCGGGGCAGGATACGCAGTATTTT.

There are a few counts of this clonotype. The chain employs TRBV4-1 and TRBJ1-6, with D uncertain. Germline CDR1 MGHRA, CDR2 YSYEKL. Trimming cost V 1 base and J 3 bases, with 10 bases left between them. This CDR3 is 16 amino acids long. The CDR3 nucleotides read TGCGCCAGCAGCCAAGCTGGACGGTTCTATAATTCACCCCTCCACTTT. This codes for CASSQAGRFYNSPLHF.